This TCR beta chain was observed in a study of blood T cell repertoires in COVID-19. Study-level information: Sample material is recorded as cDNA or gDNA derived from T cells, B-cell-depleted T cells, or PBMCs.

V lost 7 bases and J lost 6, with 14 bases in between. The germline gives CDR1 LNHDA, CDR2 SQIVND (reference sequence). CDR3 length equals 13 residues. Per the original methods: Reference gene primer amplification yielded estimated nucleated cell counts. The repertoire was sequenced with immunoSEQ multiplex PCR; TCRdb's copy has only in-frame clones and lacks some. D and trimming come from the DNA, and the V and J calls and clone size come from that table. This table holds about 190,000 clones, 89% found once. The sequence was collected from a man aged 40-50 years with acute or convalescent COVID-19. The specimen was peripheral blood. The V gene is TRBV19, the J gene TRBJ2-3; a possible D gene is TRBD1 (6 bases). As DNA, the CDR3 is TGTGCCAGTAATGAACGGACAGAGGATACGCAGTATTTT. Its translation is CASNERTEDTQYF.